This TCR beta chain was captured in a study of cytomegalovirus exposure and HLA in healthy donors. Overall study findings and caveats: The availability of immune exposure information extended only to CMV serostatus. Within an earlier analysis, most TCR beta V segments proved productive either about 87% or about 30% of the time. Researchers counted roughly 150 TCR beta chains as cytomegalovirus-associated. Whilst most TCR sequences proved rare, a subset of public TCRs occurred across many donors.

About this clone: The antigen remains unidentified.

The CDR3 covers 19 residues. Germline CDR1 and CDR2: LNHDA and SQIVND (reference sequence). The ends lost 5 bases at V and 2 bases at J; junction bases unmatched: 13. PCR used 60 Vbeta primers and 13 Jbeta primers. Profiled with immunoSEQ multiplex PCR; TCRdb holds only in-frame clones, not every one. The table lists about 140,000 clones, around 80% of them singletons. The sequenced material came from PBMCs. The TCR comes from a man aged 25 to 40 in good health. V gene TRBV19 combines with J gene TRBJ1-5; 12 bases are a match to TRBD1. CDR3 DNA: TGTGCCAGTAGTCCCCCGGGACAGGGGGCGGCGCACCGCAATCAGCCCCAGCATTTT. Its translation: CASSPPGQGAAHRNQPQHF.